This TCR beta chain was captured by sequencing in a study of regulatory and conventional T cells in RAG deficiency. Overall study findings and caveats: These Omenn syndrome Treg sorts may hold peripherally activated cells instead.

Remarks on this clone: Its antigen is as yet unknown.

The sorted regulatory T cells were CD4+, CD25-high and CD127-low, with genomic DNA sequenced. Produced via immunoSEQ multiplex PCR; TCRdb's table is partial and in-frame only. Here the sample spans 10,000 or so clones, roughly 95% being singletons. The same data also went into a second study, on regulatory T cells. This second report adds: Amplification used 52 TRBV primers and 13 TRBJ primers. Patient repertoires had restricted TRB V-J pairs and skewed V and J usage, most in Tregs.

The sequence was collected from a human donor in good health. What was sequenced was CD127- CD25+ CD4+ Tregs sorted from blood.

CDR3 sequence reads: CASSRRGGDGYTF. The CDR3 nucleotides are TGTGCCAGCAGCCGGAGGGGGGGCGATGGCTACACCTTC. The chain employs TRBV6-4 and TRBJ1-2, with a tentative D call TRBD1 (6 bases). CDR1 and CDR2 (germline): MRHNA, SNTAGT. V was clipped by 6 bases and J by 6 bases, with 14 bases between them. There are 13 residues in the CDR3.